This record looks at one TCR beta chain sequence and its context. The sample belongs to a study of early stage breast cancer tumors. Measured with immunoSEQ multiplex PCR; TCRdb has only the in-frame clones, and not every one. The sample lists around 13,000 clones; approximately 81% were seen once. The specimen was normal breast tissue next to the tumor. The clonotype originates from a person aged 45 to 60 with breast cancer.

For the CDR3, the DNA is TGTGCCAGCAGCAACCTTTCCCGTTCAAAAGGGGGGAACACCGGGGAGCTGTTTTTT. This encodes CASSNLSRSKGGNTGELFF. The V gene is TRBV21-1, the J gene TRBJ2-2; the table's D gene call, TRBD1, was not cross checked with the DNA. TRBV21-1 is deemed a pseudogene. This CDR3 region has 19 residues.